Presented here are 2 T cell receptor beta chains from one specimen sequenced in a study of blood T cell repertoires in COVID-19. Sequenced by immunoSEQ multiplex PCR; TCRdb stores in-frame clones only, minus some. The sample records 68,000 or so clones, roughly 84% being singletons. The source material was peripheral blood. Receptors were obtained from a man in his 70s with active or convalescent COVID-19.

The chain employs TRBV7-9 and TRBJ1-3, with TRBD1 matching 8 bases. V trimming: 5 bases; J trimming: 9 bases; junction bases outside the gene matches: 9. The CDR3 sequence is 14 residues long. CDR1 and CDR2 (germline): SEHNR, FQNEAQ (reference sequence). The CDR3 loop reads CASSPDRVDGTIYF. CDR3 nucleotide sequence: TGTGCCAGCAGCCCGGACAGGGTCGATGGCACCATATATTTT.

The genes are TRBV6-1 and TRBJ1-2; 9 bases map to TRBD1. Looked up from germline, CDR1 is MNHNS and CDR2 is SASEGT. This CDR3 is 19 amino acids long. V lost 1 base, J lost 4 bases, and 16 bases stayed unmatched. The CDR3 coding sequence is TGTGCCAGCAGTGAAGTTAGAGTGGTTGGGCTGGACAGGGGCTATGGCTACACCTTC. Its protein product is CASSEVRVVGLDRGYGYTF.